Included here is one TCR beta chain sequence, with context. As yet, its antigen is unknown. This entry comes from a study of T cells in Graves' hyperthyroidism and ophthalmopathy. What was amplified from RNA transcripts were TCR beta CDR3 regions. HTBI primers were the set used in a first-round RT-PCR of the TCR CDR3. TCRdb processed the multiplex PCR reads anew with MiXCR; each CDR3 protein has one entry. The sample lists about 740,000 distinct CDR3 sequences; approximately 14% were seen once. Notes on the study in general: The model identified upcoming ophthalmopathy a median about 7.1 months ahead of onset. Within blood appeared most thyroid clonotypes that had expanded above 0.001.

This CDR3 region has 16 residues. The J segment lost 8 bases and the V segment lost 3 bases, leaving 14 bases of the junction unmatched. Germline CDR1 MDHEN, CDR2 SYDVKM. The study excluded patients with uncontrolled infection, other autoimmune disease, pregnancy or lactation. PBMCs were obtained from approximately 10 ml fresh peripheral blood. The sequenced sample consisted of blood. This chain connects TRBV28 to TRBJ1-2; 8 bases match TRBD1. The clonotype comes from a young woman with Graves' hyperthyroidism. The CDR3 sequence: CASSLRQGNPKGGYTF. CDR3 DNA sequence: TGTGCCAGCAGTTTGCGACAGGGGAATCCGAAGGGGGGCTACACCTTC.